Reported below is one TCR beta chain. Its antigen is not identified. This entry comes from a study of cytomegalovirus exposure and HLA in healthy donors. Regarding the study as a whole: In a later analysis, compared with equally common non-associated chains, HLA-associated beta chains were more expanded. Relative to the 666-donor mean, N-insertions were reportedly fewer in an Asian-associated ancestry cluster in a later analysis.

The PCR had 60 Vbeta and 13 Jbeta primers. Sequencing was performed with immunoSEQ multiplex PCR; in TCRdb, only in-frame clones are kept and a portion is missing. The data show approximately 160,000 clones, 68% seen once. V lost 5 bases to trimming and J lost 2 bases, with 20 bases between them. Germline lookup yields CDR1 LNHDA and CDR2 SQIVND (reference sequence). The CDR3 contains 17 residues. The chain recombines TRBV19 with TRBJ2-3; tentative D call: TRBD2 (6 bases). Input material: PBMCs. This sequence was found in a woman in her 40s in good health and CMV-seropositive. The CDR3, as DNA: TGTGCCAGTAGTTTTCAAACCGGGACTGTGACCACAGATACGCAGTATTTT. This translates into CASSFQTGTVTTDTQYF.